The 20 T cell receptor beta chains in this list originate from one sample, sequenced in a study of cytomegalovirus exposure and HLA in healthy donors. The PCR used 60 Vbeta and 13 Jbeta primers. Produced via immunoSEQ multiplex PCR; TCRdb's table is partial and in-frame only. The table lists about 98,000 clones, around 80% of them singletons. The sample was PBMCs. The receptors stem from a man aged 35 to 55 in good health and CMV-seronegative.

This clone was counted only a few times. The rearrangement links TRBV7-9 to TRBJ1-3; D not resolved. The germline CDR1 and CDR2 sequences are SEHNR and FQNEAQ (reference sequence). V lost 5 bases, J lost 0 bases, and 5 bases lay in between. The CDR3 length is 13 residues. The CDR3: CASSPSSGNTIYF. CDR3 DNA: TGTGCCAGCAGCCCGAGCTCTGGAAACACCATATATTTT.

The J gene is TRBJ1-1, the V gene TRBV9; D uncertain. Germline V gene data show CDR1 as SGDLS and CDR2 as YYNGEE. The CDR3 runs to 14 residues. Trimming stripped 0 bases from V and 0 bases from J, with 6 bases between. CDR3 nucleotide sequence: TGTGCCAGCAGCGTAGACAATGTGAACACTGAAGCTTTCTTT. It translates to CASSVDNVNTEAFF.

The V gene is TRBV6-1, the J gene TRBJ2-2; tentatively, D is TRBD1 (6 bases). CDR3 size: 15 residues. From germline, CDR1 is MNHNS and CDR2 SASEGT. With 2 bases removed from V and 5 bases from J, the gap between germline ends came to 12 bases. The chain's CDR3 is CASSELGGRTGELFF. The CDR3, as DNA: TGTGCCAGCAGTGAATTAGGGGGAAGGACCGGGGAGCTGTTTTTT.

This chain joins TRBV11-2 and TRBJ2-5; 8 bases line up with TRBD1. The CDR3 consists of 14 residues. Germline assignment: CDR1 SGHAT and CDR2 FQNNGV. J gave up 4 bases and V 5 bases, and 6 bases lay outside the gene matches. In nucleotides, the CDR3 is TGTGCCAGCAGCAGTCCCCAGGGGGCAGAGACCCAGTACTTC. Its protein product is CASSSPQGAETQYF.

The chain links TRBV6-1 to TRBJ2-1; 7 bases match TRBD2. The germline V gene has CDR1 MNHNS and CDR2 SASEGT. V lost 0 bases and J lost 9; bases outside the gene matches: 5. The CDR3 is 14 residues long. The CDR3 region is CASSEAGGGGEQFF. DNA for the CDR3: TGTGCCAGCAGTGAAGCGGGGGGGGGAGGTGAGCAGTTCTTC.

This chain joins TRBV29-1 and TRBJ2-3; 7 bases agree with TRBD1. Germline V CDR1 and CDR2: SQVTM, ANQGSEA. J gave up 0 bases and V 5 bases, and 11 bases lay outside the gene matches. The CDR3 length is 16 residues. CDR3 bases: TGCAGCGTTCTTCGACAGGGACCTCCAAGCACAGATACGCAGTATTTT. Translated: CSVLRQGPPSTDTQYF.

The rearrangement links TRBV5-1 to TRBJ2-5; D might be TRBD1 (6 bases). The DNA end is more similar to TRBJ2-7, so the J call may be wrong. CDR3 length: 15 amino acids. Germline CDR1 SGHRS, CDR2 YFSETQ. The CDR3 DNA follows: TGCGCCAGCAGCTTGGCACCAGGGGCCTCCTACGAGCAGTACTTC. Translated, it gives CASSLAPGASYEQYF.

V usage is TRBV10-3 and J usage is TRBJ2-3, with 8 bases lining up with TRBD2. The CDR3 runs 14 residues. V was clipped by 6 bases and J by 1 base; unmatched bases: 3. Germline CDR1 reads ENHRY; CDR2 reads SYGVKD. In DNA, the CDR3 is TGTGCCATCAGACAGACTAGCGGCACAGATACGCAGTATTTT. Translating it yields CAIRQTSGTDTQYF.

The chain is built from TRBV10-3 and TRBJ1-1; D gene unclear. There are 13 residues in the CDR3. V was trimmed by 11 bases and J by 1 base, leaving 14 bases between them. Germline values: CDR1 ENHRY, CDR2 SYGVKD. Here the CDR3 DNA reads TGTGCCGTCGCCGGGGTTTCGAACACTGAAGCTTTCTTT. This codes for CAVAGVSNTEAFF.

The V call is TRBV28, the J call TRBJ2-5; 11 bases line up with TRBD1. Trimming took 1 base from V and 7 from J; bases not matched to a gene: 8. The CDR3 runs 16 residues. From germline, CDR1 is MDHEN and CDR2 SYDVKM. The CDR3 loop reads CASSLSLGQGAGTQYF. The CDR3 region has the DNA TGTGCCAGCAGTTTATCCCTCGGACAGGGGGCAGGGACCCAGTACTTC.

This chain uses TRBV7-8 with TRBJ2-5, with 9 bases lining up with TRBD1. The tail of the sequence fits TRBJ2-7 better, so the J call may be wrong. The germline CDR1 and CDR2 sequences are SGHVS and FQNEAQ. This CDR3 spans 13 amino acids. CDR3 DNA: TGTGCCAGCAGCACGGGACAGGGTCGCGAGCAGTACTTC. Its protein product is CASSTGQGREQYF.

The CDR3 coding sequence is TGCGCCAGCAGCTCGCAGCAAGAGACCCAGTACTTC. It specifies CASSSQQETQYF. V is TRBV5-1 and J is TRBJ2-5; no clear D gene. Germline lookup yields CDR1 SGHRS and CDR2 YFSETQ. The CDR3 runs 12 residues. Deletions cut 3 bases from V and 2 bases from J, with 5 bases between.

This clone has a single count. The genes are TRBV19 and TRBJ1-5; 7 bases match TRBD1. The CDR3 runs to 17 residues. With 7 bases clipped from V and 8 bases from J, the junction kept 20 bases outside the gene matches. Germline CDR1 LNHDA, CDR2 SQIVND (reference sequence). The CDR3 bases are TGTGCCAGTATGCAGGGGGACAAACAAGGGAGAAGGAAGCCCCAGCATTTT. This codes for CASMQGDKQGRRKPQHF. Using reference TRBV19 and TRBJ1-5 for the parts outside the CDR3, the full variable domain is DGGITQSPKYLFRKEGQNVTLSCEQNLNHDAMYWYRQDPGQGLRLIYYSQIVNDFQKGDIAEGYSVSREKKESFPLTVTSAQKNPTAFYLCASMQGDKQGRRKPQHFGDGTRLSIL.

This rearrangement joins TRBV25-1 to TRBJ1-6, with 8 bases matching TRBD1. V dropped 4 bases and J dropped 9; count of bases not matched to a gene: 8. The germline CDR1 and CDR2 sequences are MGHDK and SYGVNS. The CDR3 has 15 residues. In nucleotides, the CDR3 is TGTGCCAGCAGTGCGCTAACAGGGGGAGCTTCACCCCTCCACTTT. Protein product: CASSALTGGASPLHF.

This rearrangement joins TRBV7-7 to TRBJ2-7; possible D gene TRBD2, 5 bases. The germline V and J ends were trimmed by 1 base and 6 bases, with 10 bases remaining between them. The germline gives CDR1 SSHAT, CDR2 FNYEAQ (reference sequence). CDR3 length: 13 amino acids. This chain's CDR3 is CASSLGWRSEQYF. CDR3 DNA sequence: TGTGCCAGCAGCTTAGGATGGAGGTCCGAGCAGTACTTC.

The chain has TRBV25-1 and TRBJ2-1, with 9 bases that match TRBD1. The CDR3 loop spans 15 amino acids. Germline V gene lookup returns CDR1 MGHDK and CDR2 SYGVNS. V shed 2 bases, J shed 3 bases, and the junction held 2 bases outside the gene matches. CDR3 bases: TGTGCCAGCAGTGAACGACAGGGGGGCTACAATGAGCAGTTCTTC. As protein: CASSERQGGYNEQFF.

V gene TRBV2 combines with J gene TRBJ1-1; tentatively, D is TRBD1 (5 bases). V gave up 3 bases and J gave up 4 bases, with 12 bases separating them. Germline V CDR1 and CDR2: SNHLY, FYNNEI. The CDR3 contains 14 residues. The CDR3 region is CASSEGGRGTEAFF. The CDR3 DNA reads TGTGCCAGCAGTGAGGGAGGGAGGGGCACTGAAGCTTTCTTT.

Written as DNA, the CDR3 is TGTGCCAGCGCCGACAGGGGGCGACGTGCTGAGACCCAGTACTTC. This codes for CASADRGRRAETQYF. The chain uses TRBV6-5 and TRBJ2-5, with 10 positions matching TRBD1. CDR1 and CDR2 (germline): MNHEY, SVGAGI. V trimming: 8 bases; J trimming: 5 bases; junction bases outside the gene matches: 11. This CDR3 comprises 15 residues.

The chain has TRBV4-2 and TRBJ2-7; TRBD1 might be the D (5 bases). The CDR3 spans 13 residues. CDR1 and CDR2 (germline): LGHNA, YNFKEQ. Trimming took off 0 bases at V and 7 bases at J, with 10 bases between the two ends. Here the CDR3 reads CASSQDSGFEQYF. CDR3 in DNA: TGTGCCAGCAGCCAAGATTCAGGGTTTGAGCAGTACTTC.

The chain carries TRBV28 and TRBJ1-2; TRBD1 matches at 8 bases. The CDR3 is 11 residues long. Germline lookup yields CDR1 MDHEN and CDR2 SYDVKM. The junction had 4 bases not matched to a gene; V was cut back by 8 bases and J by 8 bases. The CDR3 coding sequence is TGTGCCAGCGCCGACAGGGGCGGCTACACCTTC. Protein sequence: CASADRGGYTF.